The next 15 T cell receptor beta chains were all read from a single sample in a study of T cell clonotyping in hematopoietic cell transplantation. Clones were sequenced by immunoSEQ multiplex PCR, and TCRdb holds only the in-frame ones, with some missing. This sample has 10,000 to 15,000 clones, with approximately 90% found just once. The sequencing sample was made of peripheral blood mononuclear cells. The receptor source for this set is a man between 25 and 39 years old in good health. Some clones in this sample may be carry-over from other donors' samples.

The V call is TRBV9, the J call TRBJ1-4, with D tentatively TRBD1 (5 bases). The CDR3 is made up of 13 amino acids. The V gene's germline CDR1 is SGDLS and CDR2 YYNGEE. Trimming took off 4 bases at V and 1 base at J, with 5 bases between the two ends. In DNA, the CDR3 is TGTGCCAGCAGCAGGGGAACTAATGAAAAACTGTTTTTT. Protein product: CASSRGTNEKLFF.

This clone was seen only a few times. The chain joins TRBV4-1 to TRBJ2-1, with D unresolved. With 5 bases removed from V and 7 bases from J, the gap between germline ends came to 12 bases. The CDR3 extends over 13 amino acids. CDR1 is MGHRA and CDR2 is YSYEKL in the germline V gene. The CDR3 sequence is CASSSSTRNEQFF. The CDR3 DNA reads TGCGCCAGCAGCTCTTCAACCAGGAATGAGCAGTTCTTC.

The chain couples TRBV5-5 to TRBJ1-5; 7 nucleotides agree with TRBD1. From germline, CDR1 is SGHKS and CDR2 YYEKEE (reference sequence). V shed 2 bases, J shed 7 bases, and the junction held 3 bases outside the gene matches. CDR3 length: 13 residues. This CDR3 reads CASSLQGNQPQHF. CDR3 nucleotide sequence: TGTGCCAGCAGCTTACAGGGGAACCAGCCCCAGCATTTT.

This chain links TRBV6-1 with TRBJ1-5, with a tentative D call TRBD1 (5 bases). With 5 bases removed from V and 3 bases from J, the gap between germline ends came to 14 bases. Germline values: CDR1 MNHNS, CDR2 SASEGT. This CDR3 spans 15 amino acids. CDR3 protein: CASSQRDLTNQPQHF. In DNA form, the CDR3 reads TGTGCCAGCAGTCAGAGGGACCTAACCAATCAGCCCCAGCATTTT.

The chain uses TRBV29-1 and TRBJ2-1; the D gene could be TRBD1 or TRBD2 (5 bases each). Between the trimmed V and J ends, which lost 3 bases and 2 bases, there was a span of 14 bases. This CDR3 comprises 15 residues. Germline V gene data show CDR1 as SQVTM and CDR2 as ANQGSEA. For the CDR3, the DNA is TGCAGCGTTGATCACCCGGGACGGACCTACAATGAGCAGTTCTTC. This sequence encodes CSVDHPGRTYNEQFF.

The chain uses TRBV4-3 and TRBJ2-2; D ambiguous. The V gene's germline CDR1 is LGHNA and CDR2 YSLEER. This CDR3 is built from 13 residues. Deletions cut 5 bases from V and 1 base from J, with 5 bases between. CDR3 bases: TGCGCCAGCAGCGCCTTGAACACCGGGGAGCTGTTTTTT. The encoded protein is CASSALNTGELFF.

This clone was found a few times. CDR3 region: CASSYTQGTQYF. For the CDR3, the DNA is TGTGCCAGCAGTTACACGCAGGGGACCCAGTACTTC. The chain is built from TRBV6-5 and TRBJ2-5; D might be TRBD1 (5 bases). V lost 2 bases, J lost 7 bases, and 8 bases lay in between. Germline CDR1 is MNHEY and CDR2 is SVGAGI. This CDR3 is 12 amino acids long.

CDR3 in DNA: TGTGCCAGCAGTGAAAGTACAGGGCCCTACGAGCAGTACTTC. The encoded protein is CASSESTGPYEQYF. V usage is TRBV2 and J usage is TRBJ2-7; D possibly corresponds to TRBD1 (6 bases). In germline, CDR1 is SNHLY, CDR2 FYNNEI. V lost 2 bases to trimming and J lost 2 bases, with 10 bases between them. The CDR3 has 14 amino acids.

The CDR3 DNA is TGTGCCAGCAGGGGACAAACAGGGATCTATGGCTACACCTTC. Residues: CASRGQTGIYGYTF. The rearrangement links TRBV2 to TRBJ1-2; D may be TRBD1 (6 bases). The CDR3 contains 14 residues. The V end was cut by 6 bases, the J end by 4 bases, with 15 bases between. From germline, CDR1 is SNHLY and CDR2 FYNNEI.

The chain uses TRBV5-1 and TRBJ1-2; weak D call: TRBD1 (5 bases). V lost 0 bases to trimming and J lost 7 bases, with 10 bases between them. This CDR3 region has 13 residues. CDR1 is SGHRS, CDR2 YFSETQ, per germline. The DNA of the CDR3 is TGCGCCAGCAGCTTGGGTCAGGGCCCTGGCTACACCTTC. Residues: CASSLGQGPGYTF.

The chain combines TRBV30 with TRBJ2-5; D assignment may be TRBD1 or TRBD2 (5 bases each). Germline CDR1 reads GTSNPN; CDR2 reads SVGIG (reference sequence). The CDR3 extends over 14 amino acids. Trimming pared 3 bases from V and 1 base from J, leaving 12 bases between. The CDR3 sequence is CAWSPGTGQETQYF. The CDR3 DNA reads as TGTGCCTGGAGCCCCGGGACCGGCCAAGAGACCCAGTACTTC.

This rearrangement joins TRBV6-5 to TRBJ2-1, with 7 bases identical to TRBD1. This CDR3 is built from 11 residues. Germline lookup yields CDR1 MNHEY and CDR2 SVGAGI. J gave up 9 bases and V 6 bases, and 2 bases lay outside the gene matches. The CDR3 region is CASRQGFEQFF. CDR3 nucleotide sequence: TGTGCCAGCAGACAGGGGTTTGAGCAGTTCTTC.

The chain couples TRBV13 to TRBJ2-2; perhaps TRBD1 as D (5 bases). This CDR3 contains 16 residues. V lost 2 bases and J 0 bases, leaving 10 bases between the germline ends. The germline V gene has CDR1 PRHDT and CDR2 FYEKMQ (reference sequence). The CDR3 DNA follows: TGTGCCAGCAGCTTAATAGACAGAGCGAACACCGGGGAGCTGTTTTTT. Translation gives CASSLIDRANTGELFF. The variable domain in full, completed from reference TRBV13 and TRBJ2-2, reads AAGVIQSPRHLIKEKRETATLKCYPIPRHDTVYWYQQGPGQDPQFLISFYEKMQSDKGSIPDRFSAQQFSDYHSELNMSSLELGDSALYFCASSLIDRANTGELFFGEGSRLTVL.

This chain uses TRBV9 with TRBJ1-1; D is perhaps TRBD1 (5 bases). This CDR3 contains 14 residues. The V gene lost 4 bases and the J gene lost 1 base, with 11 bases spanning the gap. Germline V gene lookup returns CDR1 SGDLS and CDR2 YYNGEE. The CDR3 here is CASSPHGGNTEAFF. CDR3 nucleotides: TGTGCCAGCAGCCCCCATGGGGGGAACACTGAAGCTTTCTTT.

Here the CDR3 reads CSAAGGTQYF. The CDR3 nucleotides read TGCAGTGCTGCCGGTGGGACCCAGTACTTC. The chain employs TRBV20-1 and TRBJ2-5; D not certain. CDR3 length: 10 amino acids. Germline V gives CDR1 DFQATT, CDR2 SNEGSKA (reference sequence). V was trimmed by 5 bases and J by 7 bases, leaving 8 bases between them.